The entry below gives a single TCR beta chain sequence along with its context. One end of the junction fails to match germline, which may point to a read error. The authors' processing: It was from reference gene primer amplification that nucleated cell counts were estimated. The assay was immunoSEQ multiplex PCR, and TCRdb's table has in-frame clones only and misses some. V and J calls and clone size are those listed in that table; D and trimming were worked out from the DNA. The table has approximately 360,000 clones, 90% seen once. The CDR3 sequence is 16 residues long. Germline CDR1 reads SEHNR; CDR2 reads FQNEAQ (reference sequence). The data were obtained in a study of blood T cell repertoires in COVID-19. Background on the study: The United States, Italy and Spain were the sources of the acute and convalescent COVID-19 samples. From T cells, B-cell-depleted T cells, or PBMCs came the material, which was cDNA or gDNA.

This sequence joins TRBV7-9 and TRBJ1-1; D not certain. Input material: peripheral blood. The sequence was obtained from a man between 18 and 29 years old with active or convalescent COVID-19. The CDR3 region is CASSIARLGGNTEAFF. The CDR3 DNA reads TGTGCCAGCAGCATAGCCAGGCTAGGAGGAAACACTGAAGCTTTCTTT.